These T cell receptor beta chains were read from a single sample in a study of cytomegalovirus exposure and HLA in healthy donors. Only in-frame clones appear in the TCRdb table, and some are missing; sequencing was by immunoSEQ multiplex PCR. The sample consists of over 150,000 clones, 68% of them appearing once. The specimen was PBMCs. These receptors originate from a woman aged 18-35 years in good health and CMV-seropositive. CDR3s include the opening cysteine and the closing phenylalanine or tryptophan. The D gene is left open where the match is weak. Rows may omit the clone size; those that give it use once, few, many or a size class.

CDR3 DNA: TGTGCCGGGGGGACGGTGATGAACACTGAAGCTTTCTTT
CDR3 protein: CAGGTVMNTEAFF
J gene: TRBJ1-1
V gene: TRBV6-1
D gene: NA
clone size: once

CDR3 DNA: TGTGCCTGGACAACGACAGGGGTCGACTCACCCCTCCACTTT
CDR3 protein: CAWTTTGVDSPLHF
J gene: TRBJ1-6
V gene: TRBV30
D gene: TRBD1
clone size: NA

CDR3 DNA: TGTGCCAGCAGTTTAAGCGGGAGCGCTGAAGCTTTCTTT
CDR3 protein: CASSLSGSAEAFF
J gene: TRBJ1-1
V gene: TRBV27
D gene: NA
clone size: NA

CDR3 DNA: TGTGCCAGCTCACCAACTAGCGGGAGTATGTACGAGCAGTACTTC
CDR3 protein: CASSPTSGSMYEQYF
J gene: TRBJ2-7
V gene: TRBV18
D gene: TRBD2
clone size: NA

CDR3 DNA: TGTGCCAGCATAGCAGCGGGAGAAGTCACCGGGGAGCTGTTTTTT
CDR3 protein: CASIAAGEVTGELFF
J gene: TRBJ2-2
V gene: TRBV28
D gene: TRBD2
clone size: NA

CDR3 DNA: TGTGCCAGCAGCTTCGAGGGACTGGGGAACGAGCAGTACTTC
CDR3 protein: CASSFEGLGNEQYF
J gene: TRBJ2-7
V gene: TRBV7-9
D gene: NA
clone size: NA

CDR3 DNA: TGTGCTAGCAGCTTAGCGGGAGAAGTCGGGGAGCTGTTTTTT
CDR3 protein: CASSLAGEVGELFF
J gene: TRBJ2-2
V gene: TRBV7-7
D gene: TRBD2
clone size: NA

CDR3 DNA: TGTGCCAGCAGCCTGAGCGGGAGCAGAGAGACCCAGTACTTC
CDR3 protein: CASSLSGSRETQYF
J gene: TRBJ2-5
V gene: TRBV13
D gene: TRBD2
clone size: NA

CDR3 DNA: TGTGCCAGCCAAGGACAGGGGGCTCTGGGTGAAAAACTGTTTTTT
CDR3 protein: CASQGQGALGEKLFF
J gene: TRBJ1-4
V gene: TRBV2
D gene: TRBD1
clone size: NA

CDR3 DNA: TGTGCCAGCAGACCCCTTGGTGGCGGGATTAGTTCCCCCTACGAGCAGTACTTC
CDR3 protein: CASRPLGGGISSPYEQYF
J gene: TRBJ2-7
V gene: TRBV28
D gene: NA
clone size: once

CDR3 DNA: TGTGCCAGCTTCCTAAGCGGAGGACCTGGAAACACCATATATTTT
CDR3 protein: CASFLSGGPGNTIYF
J gene: TRBJ1-3
V gene: TRBV18
D gene: NA
clone size: NA

CDR3 DNA: TGTGCCAGCACCCGGGACAGGGCGGGCAATCAGCCCCAGCATTTT
CDR3 protein: CASTRDRAGNQPQHF
J gene: TRBJ1-5
V gene: TRBV5-5
D gene: TRBD1
clone size: NA

CDR3 DNA: TGCGCCAGCAGCTTGATTCTGGAGGGGGAGCAGTACTTC
CDR3 protein: CASSLILEGEQYF
J gene: TRBJ2-7
V gene: TRBV5-1
D gene: NA
clone size: NA

CDR3 DNA: TGTGCCAGCAGTTTAGGTCCAGCTAGCTCCTACGAGCAGTACTTC
CDR3 protein: CASSLGPASSYEQYF
J gene: TRBJ2-7
V gene: TRBV27
D gene: NA
clone size: NA

CDR3 DNA: TGTGCCACTGGGGACAGGGAAGAGACCCAGTACTTC
CDR3 protein: CATGDREETQYF
J gene: TRBJ2-5
V gene: TRBV7-9
D gene: TRBD1
clone size: NA

CDR3 DNA: TGTGCCAGCAGTGCGGGACTCGACGCTAGCACAGATACGCAGTATTTT
CDR3 protein: CASSAGLDASTDTQYF
J gene: TRBJ2-3
V gene: TRBV2
D gene: NA
clone size: NA

CDR3 DNA: TGCGCCAGCAGCTTGCTACCTACTGGCAATGAGCAGTTCTTC
CDR3 protein: CASSLLPTGNEQFF
J gene: TRBJ2-1
V gene: TRBV5-1
D gene: NA
clone size: NA

CDR3 DNA: TGTGCCACACGCCGGACATTCCGGGTCGGCGAAGCTTTCTTT
CDR3 protein: CATRRTFRVGEAFF
J gene: TRBJ1-1
V gene: TRBV19
D gene: NA
clone size: NA

CDR3 DNA: TGCGCCAGCAGCCAAGATAGGGCGGGAGGGCCCTACGAGCAGTACTTC
CDR3 protein: CASSQDRAGGPYEQYF
J gene: TRBJ2-7
V gene: TRBV4-1
D gene: TRBD2
clone size: few

CDR3 DNA: TGTGCCAGCAGGGACAGGGCGGTAGGCGAGCAGTACTTC
CDR3 protein: CASRDRAVGEQYF
J gene: TRBJ2-7
V gene: TRBV11-2
D gene: TRBD1
clone size: NA

CDR3 DNA: TGTGCCAGCAGTGAAGCTGGGACAGCCTTGAATCAGCCCCAGCATTTT
CDR3 protein: CASSEAGTALNQPQHF
J gene: TRBJ1-5
V gene: TRBV6-1
D gene: TRBD1
clone size: NA

CDR3 DNA: TGTGCCTGGAGAAGCAGGGGGCGAAATGAGCAGTTCTTC
CDR3 protein: CAWRSRGRNEQFF
J gene: TRBJ2-1
V gene: TRBV30
D gene: TRBD1
clone size: NA

CDR3 DNA: TGTGCCAGCAGTGTGCTGGGACTTGACACCGGGGAGCTGTTTTTT
CDR3 protein: CASSVLGLDTGELFF
J gene: TRBJ2-2
V gene: TRBV2
D gene: NA
clone size: NA

CDR3 DNA: TGTGCTAGTGGTTTGGTAATGAGCAGGCAGAAAGAAAACTATGGCTACACCTTC
CDR3 protein: CASGLVMSRQKENYGYTF
J gene: TRBJ1-2
V gene: TRBV12-5
D gene: NA
clone size: NA

CDR3 DNA: TGTGCCAGCAGCTGGACCTGGGAGCGGCCGAACGTCCTGACTTTC
CDR3 protein: CASSWTWERPNVLTF
J gene: TRBJ2-6
V gene: TRBV7-9
D gene: NA
clone size: few

CDR3 DNA: TGCGCCAGCAGCTTGGCTAGCGGGATAAGACCCTACGAGCAGTACTTC
CDR3 protein: CASSLASGIRPYEQYF
J gene: TRBJ2-7
V gene: TRBV5-1
D gene: TRBD2
clone size: NA

CDR3 DNA: TGCGCCAGCAGCTCCGTAGGACAGCAAAATTCACCCCTCCACTTT
CDR3 protein: CASSSVGQQNSPLHF
J gene: TRBJ1-6
V gene: TRBV5-1
D gene: NA
clone size: few